The 31 T cell receptor beta chains below were found in one sample sequenced in a study of CD8 T cells in Susac syndrome. Random-hexamer reverse transcription was applied to roughly 0.5 to 1 ug RNA. TCRdb recomputed calls from the immunoSEQ multiplex PCR reads with MiXCR, one row per CDR3 protein. This table holds around 170,000 distinct CDR3 sequences, roughly 94% found once. Sequenced material: CD8+ T cells from PBMCs. The receptor set was obtained from a human donor with Susac syndrome.

The chain is built from TRBV3-1 and TRBJ2-7, with D unclear. The CDR3 consists of 15 residues. With 0 bases removed from V and 2 bases from J, the gap between germline ends came to 11 bases. CDR1 and CDR2 (germline): LGHDT, YNNKEL (reference sequence). The CDR3 reads CASSQEFSTTYEQYF. In DNA, the CDR3 is TGTGCCAGCAGCCAAGAGTTTTCAACGACCTACGAGCAGTACTTC.

J is TRBJ2-5 and V is TRBV12-3 or TRBV12-4; D is unclear. The CDR3 consists of 15 residues. Trimming left V 6 bases short and J 1 base short, with 15 bases between. The CDR3 region has the DNA TGTGCCAGCAGCCCGAGGACGTCCCTCCAAGAGACCCAGTACTTC. This codes for CASSPRTSLQETQYF.

The V call is TRBV18, the J call TRBJ2-5, with D possibly being TRBD2 (5 bases). The CDR3 extends over 15 amino acids. Germline CDR1 and CDR2: KGHSH and LQKENI. Trimming shortened V by 3 bases and J by 0 bases, and 11 bases separated the two germline ends. Written as DNA, the CDR3 is TGTGCCAGCTCACCTCGCCGGGGAAACCAAGAGACCCAGTACTTC. Protein sequence: CASSPRRGNQETQYF.

The chain uses TRBV7-3 and TRBJ2-1; TRBD2 aligns across 13 bases. Losses at the gene ends were 2 bases for V and 5 bases for J; bases not matched to a gene: 3. The CDR3 consists of 16 residues. Germline V gives CDR1 SGHTA, CDR2 FQGTGA. Written as DNA, the CDR3 is TGTGCCAGCAGCTTAGGGACTAGCGGGACCCACAATGAGCAGTTCTTC. As protein: CASSLGTSGTHNEQFF.

The chain has TRBV10-3 and TRBJ2-5, with a tentative D call TRBD1 (5 bases). Germline V lookup: CDR1 ENHRY, CDR2 SYGVKD. The CDR3 runs to 15 residues. V was trimmed by 4 bases and J by 3 bases, leaving 15 bases between them. Written as DNA, the CDR3 is TGTGCCATCAGTGGGACACATTGGCAGGAAGAGACCCAGTACTTC. Residues: CAISGTHWQEETQYF.

This chain links TRBV7-9 with TRBJ1-2; D unresolved. The CDR3 spans 13 residues. V lost 3 bases, J lost 6 bases, and 11 bases lay in between. Germline V gives CDR1 SEHNR, CDR2 FQNEAQ (reference sequence). CDR3 amino acids: CASSFNSRDGYTF. In DNA form, the CDR3 reads TGTGCCAGCAGCTTTAATAGCCGCGATGGCTACACCTTC.

This rearrangement joins TRBV20-1 to TRBJ2-7; no firm D call. This CDR3 is built from 16 residues. The ends were cut back, 5 bases at V and 2 bases at J, with 22 bases in the middle. Germline loops: CDR1 DFQATT, CDR2 SNEGSKA (reference sequence). The CDR3 DNA sequence: TGCAGTGCTGCACCACTGTCAGGCGGAGACCCCTACGAGCAGTACTTC. This encodes CSAAPLSGGDPYEQYF.

The rearrangement links TRBV20-1 to TRBJ1-1; D is uncertain. Germline CDR1 DFQATT, CDR2 SNEGSKA (reference sequence). Between the trimmed V and J ends, which lost 4 bases and 1 base, there was a span of 10 bases. The CDR3 runs to 13 residues. CDR3 sequence reads: CSAIIAANTEAFF. CDR3 nucleotide sequence: TGCAGTGCTATAATTGCTGCGAACACTGAAGCTTTCTTT.

The J gene is TRBJ2-7, the V gene TRBV12-3 or TRBV12-4; D remains unclear. V was pared by 3 bases and J by 6 bases, with 18 bases between. This CDR3 comprises 15 residues. The CDR3 region is CASSFSGPGWGEQYF. The CDR3 bases are TGTGCCAGCAGTTTTTCTGGCCCCGGGTGGGGCGAGCAGTACTTC.

V and J are TRBV2 and TRBJ2-1; D is perhaps TRBD1 (5 bases). Germline V CDR1 and CDR2: SNHLY, FYNNEI. CDR3 length equals 17 residues. Trimming took off 8 bases at V and 4 bases at J, with 24 bases between the two ends. The CDR3 sequence is CASAPTPTLGAYNEQFF. CDR3 sequence (DNA): TGTGCCAGCGCCCCCACCCCCACCCTTGGGGCTTACAATGAGCAGTTCTTC.

V is TRBV30 and J is TRBJ2-2; either TRBD1 or TRBD2 may fit D (7 bases each). The CDR3 loop spans 19 amino acids. V lost 1 base and J 2 bases, leaving 23 bases between the germline ends. Germline V gene sequence: CDR1 GTSNPN, CDR2 SVGIG (reference sequence). CDR3 loop: CAWSDPILTGRGNTGELFF. The CDR3 coding sequence is TGTGCCTGGAGTGACCCCATTCTGACAGGGAGGGGAAACACCGGGGAGCTGTTTTTT.

The rearrangement joins TRBV30 to TRBJ1-2; no firm D call. The germline V gene has CDR1 GTSNPN and CDR2 SVGIG (reference sequence). The CDR3 length is 13 residues. Trimming cost V 0 bases and J 0 bases, with 5 bases left between them. In DNA form, the CDR3 reads TGTGCCTGGAGTGTCCCGTCTAACTATGGCTACACCTTC. Amino acids: CAWSVPSNYGYTF.

This chain uses TRBV10-3 with TRBJ2-6; perhaps TRBD1 as D (5 bases). Between the trimmed V and J ends, which lost 0 bases and 2 bases, there was a span of 11 bases. In germline, CDR1 is ENHRY, CDR2 SYGVKD. This CDR3 has 17 residues. The CDR3 region is CAISESTTAAGANVLTF. In DNA form, the CDR3 reads TGTGCCATCAGTGAGTCGACGACAGCAGCTGGGGCCAACGTCCTGACTTTC.

The chain has TRBV12-3 or TRBV12-4 and TRBJ2-2; D perhaps matches TRBD1 (6 bases). CDR3 length: 14 amino acids. The ends were cut back, 10 bases at V and 0 bases at J, with 12 bases in the middle. The CDR3 coding sequence is TGTGCCAACACACAGGGCGCGAACACCGGGGAGCTGTTTTTT. Amino acids: CANTQGANTGELFF.

This clonotype appeared once. The rearrangement links TRBV9 to TRBJ2-1, with a possible D match to TRBD2 (5 bases). Germline V CDR1 and CDR2: SGDLS, YYNGEE. This CDR3 region has 14 residues. V lost 0 bases and J 6 bases, leaving 10 bases between the germline ends. The CDR3: CASSVDGGGNEQFF. DNA of the CDR3: TGTGCCAGCAGCGTAGACGGAGGAGGCAATGAGCAGTTCTTC. The whole variable domain, filled in from reference TRBV9 and TRBJ2-1, reads DSGVTQTPKHLITATGQRVTLRCSPRSGDLSVYWYQQSLDQGLQFLIQYYNGEERAKGNILERFSAQQFPDLHSELNLSSLELGDSALYFCASSVDGGGNEQFFGPGTRLTVL.

V and J are TRBV3-1 and TRBJ2-2; D is ambiguous. CDR1 LGHDT and CDR2 YNNKEL come from the germline V gene (reference sequence). The CDR3 totals 14 residues. V was trimmed by 1 base and J by 7 bases, leaving 10 bases between them. The CDR3 spells CASSQGFESGELFF. The CDR3 DNA follows: TGTGCCAGCAGCCAAGGGTTCGAAAGCGGGGAGCTGTTTTTT.

This rearrangement joins TRBV20-1 to TRBJ1-1; D unclear. V lost 1 base and J 7 bases, leaving 13 bases between the germline ends. The CDR3 is 13 residues long. In germline, CDR1 is DFQATT, CDR2 SNEGSKA (reference sequence). CDR3 in DNA: TGCAGTGCTAGAGGCGTAGGTGTATATGAAGCTTTCTTT. Encoded protein: CSARGVGVYEAFF.

This rearrangement joins TRBV7-9 to TRBJ1-3, with D perhaps TRBD1 (6 bases). Germline V gene data show CDR1 as SEHNR and CDR2 as FQNEAQ (reference sequence). The CDR3 extends over 16 amino acids. V was clipped by 2 bases and J by 0 bases, with 11 bases between them. The CDR3 here is CASSLQGGDSGNTIYF. The CDR3 DNA is TGTGCCAGCAGCTTACAAGGGGGTGACTCTGGAAACACCATATATTTT.

CDR3 loop: CASSLDTVAEQYF. The CDR3 region has the DNA TGTGCCAGCAGCTTAGATACAGTGGCAGAGCAGTACTTC. The chain carries TRBV7-6 and TRBJ2-7; D not resolved. There are 13 residues in the CDR3. Germline CDR1 and CDR2: SGHVS and FNYEAQ. V shed 1 base and J shed 7 bases, with 11 bases lying between them.

The V gene is TRBV5-1, the J gene TRBJ2-1; TRBD1 matches at 7 bases. V was pared by 4 bases and J by 6 bases, with 4 bases of the junction left unmatched. Looked up from germline, CDR1 is SGHRS and CDR2 is YFSETQ. The CDR3 loop spans 13 amino acids. The DNA of the CDR3 is TGCGCCAGCAGCCTCCGACAGGGCAATGAGCAGTTCTTC. This translates into CASSLRQGNEQFF. Complete variable domain (other parts from reference TRBV5-1 and TRBJ2-1): KAGVTQTPRYLIKTRGQQVTLSCSPISGHRSVSWYQQTPGQGLQFLFEYFSETQRNKGNFPGRFSGRQFSNSRSEMNVSTLELGDSALYLCASSLRQGNEQFFGPGTRLTVL.

The J gene is TRBJ2-7, the V gene TRBV7-9; possibly TRBD2 for D (5 bases). The V end was cut by 6 bases, the J end by 3 bases, with 12 bases between. Germline V gene data show CDR1 as SEHNR and CDR2 as FQNEAQ (reference sequence). This CDR3 spans 13 amino acids. CDR3 amino acids: CASRPDGGYEQYF. The CDR3 bases are TGTGCCAGCAGACCAGACGGAGGCTACGAGCAGTACTTC.

The table lists this clonotype with a count of one. The chain combines TRBV7-3 with TRBJ2-1; a possible D gene is TRBD2 (5 bases). The CDR3 is made up of 15 amino acids. Germline V gene sequence: CDR1 SGHTA, CDR2 FQGTGA. V lost 4 bases and J 4 bases, leaving 14 bases between the germline ends. Here the CDR3 reads CASSSVGAEYNEQFF. The CDR3, as DNA: TGTGCCAGCAGCTCCGTAGGAGCGGAGTACAATGAGCAGTTCTTC.

The chain has TRBV4-2 and TRBJ1-1; 7 bases line up with TRBD1. CDR1 and CDR2 (germline): LGHNA, YNFKEQ. This CDR3 spans 15 amino acids. The V and J ends lost 0 bases and 0 bases, in that order; junction bases with no gene match: 1. The CDR3 loop is CASSQEGQLNTEAFF. The CDR3 bases are TGTGCCAGCAGCCAAGAGGGACAGCTGAACACTGAAGCTTTCTTT.

V usage is TRBV7-8 and J usage is TRBJ1-3; no firm D call. Germline loops: CDR1 SGHVS, CDR2 FQNEAQ. Trimming took off 2 bases at V and 1 base at J, with 6 bases between the two ends. The length of the CDR3 is 14 residues. The DNA for the CDR3 is TGTGCCAGCAGCTTAATCGGTTCTGGAAACACCATATATTTT. Translating gives CASSLIGSGNTIYF.

As to this clonotype: The germline gene is not matched at one end of the junction; a read error may be the cause. The chain employs TRBV29-1 and TRBJ1-1; 9 positions match TRBD1. Germline V gives CDR1 SQVTM, CDR2 ANQGSEA. This CDR3 is 12 amino acids long. The CDR3 reads CSADTGGAEAFF. CDR3 coding DNA: TGCAGCGCCGATACAGGGGGCGCTGAGGCTTTCTTT.

The V call is TRBV2, the J call TRBJ2-3; TRBD2 might be the D (7 bases). The CDR3 contains 16 residues. With 4 bases removed from V and 0 bases from J, the gap between germline ends came to 14 bases. Germline assignment: CDR1 SNHLY and CDR2 FYNNEI. As DNA, the CDR3 is TGTGCCAGCAGTGTCCGAGGGGGGGCTAGCACAGATACGCAGTATTTT. This encodes CASSVRGGASTDTQYF.

This chain connects TRBV7-9 to TRBJ2-1; 14 nucleotides agree with TRBD2. The CDR3 has 18 residues. J was trimmed by 4 bases and V by 4 bases; bases with no gene match: 9. CDR1 is SEHNR and CDR2 is FQNEAQ in the germline V gene (reference sequence). CDR3 nucleotide sequence: TGTGCCAGCAGCTATCCGGGACTAGCGGGAGTCGTGTACAATGAGCAGTTCTTC. Translated, it gives CASSYPGLAGVVYNEQFF.

This chain uses TRBV9 with TRBJ1-1, with a weak D call TRBD1 (6 bases). Germline CDR1 SGDLS, CDR2 YYNGEE. V was shortened by 4 bases and J by 1 base, with 14 bases between the two germline ends. The CDR3 covers 15 residues. The CDR3 region is CASSKGTGPNTEAFF. The CDR3 nucleotides read TGTGCCAGCAGCAAAGGAACAGGGCCGAACACTGAAGCTTTCTTT.

The chain couples TRBV20-1 to TRBJ2-7; the D gene is possibly TRBD1 (6 bases). Germline V lookup: CDR1 DFQATT, CDR2 SNEGSKA (reference sequence). V lost 6 bases to trimming and J lost 3 bases, with 9 bases between them. CDR3 length: 11 residues. The CDR3 DNA reads as TGCAGTGCCGCAGGGGACTACGAGCAGTACTTC. It codes for CSAAGDYEQYF.

The J gene is TRBJ2-5, the V gene TRBV20-1; TRBD1 is a possible D gene (5 bases). With 5 bases removed from V and 2 bases from J, the gap between germline ends came to 9 bases. This CDR3 region has 12 residues. Per the germline V gene, CDR1 is DFQATT and CDR2 is SNEGSKA (reference sequence). The CDR3 DNA reads TGCAGTGCTCCCAGACAGCAAGAGACCCAGTACTTC. This codes for CSAPRQQETQYF.

CDR3 residues: CASSGRTGFDDQPQHF. CDR3 nucleotides: TGTGCCAGCAGTGGTAGGACAGGGTTTGACGATCAGCCCCAGCATTTT. The chain employs TRBV2 and TRBJ1-5, with 8 positions matching TRBD1. CDR1 SNHLY and CDR2 FYNNEI come from the germline V gene. Losses at the gene ends were 4 bases for V and 5 bases for J; bases not matched to a gene: 10. CDR3 length equals 16 residues. Drawing the rest from reference TRBV2 and TRBJ1-5, the complete variable domain is EPEVTQTPSHQVTQMGQEVILRCVPISNHLYFYWYRQILGQKVEFLVSFYNNEISEKSEIFDDQFSVERPDGSNFTLKIRSTKLEDSAMYFCASSGRTGFDDQPQHFGDGTRLSIL.